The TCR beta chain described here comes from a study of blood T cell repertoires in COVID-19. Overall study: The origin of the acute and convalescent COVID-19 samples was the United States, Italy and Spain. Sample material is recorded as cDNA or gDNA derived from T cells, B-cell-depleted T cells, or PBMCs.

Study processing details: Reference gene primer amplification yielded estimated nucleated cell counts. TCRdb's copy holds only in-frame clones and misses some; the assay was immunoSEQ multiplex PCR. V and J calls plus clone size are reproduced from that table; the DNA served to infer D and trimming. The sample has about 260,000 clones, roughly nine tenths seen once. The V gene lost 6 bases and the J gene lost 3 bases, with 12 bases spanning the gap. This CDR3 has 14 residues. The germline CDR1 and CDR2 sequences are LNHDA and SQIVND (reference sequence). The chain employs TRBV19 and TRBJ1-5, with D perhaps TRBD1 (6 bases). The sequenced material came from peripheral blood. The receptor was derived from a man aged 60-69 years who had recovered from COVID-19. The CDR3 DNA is TGTGCCAGTAGCCAGACAGGCACCAATCAGCCCCAGCATTTT. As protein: CASSQTGTNQPQHF.